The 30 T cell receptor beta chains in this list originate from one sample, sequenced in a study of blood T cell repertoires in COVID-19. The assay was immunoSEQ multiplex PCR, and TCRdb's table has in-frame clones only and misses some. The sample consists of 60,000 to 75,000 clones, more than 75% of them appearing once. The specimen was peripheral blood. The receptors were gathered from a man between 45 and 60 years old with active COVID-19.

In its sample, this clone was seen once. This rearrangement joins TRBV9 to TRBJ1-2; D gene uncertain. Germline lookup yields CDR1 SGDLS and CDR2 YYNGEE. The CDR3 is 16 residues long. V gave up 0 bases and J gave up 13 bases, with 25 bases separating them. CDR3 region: CASSVGSAQTEQDCTF. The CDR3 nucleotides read TGTGCCAGCAGCGTAGGTAGCGCTCAGACCGAGCAGGATTGCACCTTC.

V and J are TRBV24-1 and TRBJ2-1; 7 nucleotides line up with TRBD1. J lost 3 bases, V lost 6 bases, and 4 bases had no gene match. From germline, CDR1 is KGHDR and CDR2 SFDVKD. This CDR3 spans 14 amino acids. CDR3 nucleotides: TGTGCCACCAGTCCGACAGGGCGCTACAATGAGCAGTTCTTC. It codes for CATSPTGRYNEQFF.

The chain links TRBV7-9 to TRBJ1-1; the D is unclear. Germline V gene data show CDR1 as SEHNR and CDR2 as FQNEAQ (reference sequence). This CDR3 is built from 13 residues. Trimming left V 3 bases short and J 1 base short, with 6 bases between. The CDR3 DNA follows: TGTGCCAGCAGCTTTACAGCGAACACTGAAGCTTTCTTT. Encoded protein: CASSFTANTEAFF.

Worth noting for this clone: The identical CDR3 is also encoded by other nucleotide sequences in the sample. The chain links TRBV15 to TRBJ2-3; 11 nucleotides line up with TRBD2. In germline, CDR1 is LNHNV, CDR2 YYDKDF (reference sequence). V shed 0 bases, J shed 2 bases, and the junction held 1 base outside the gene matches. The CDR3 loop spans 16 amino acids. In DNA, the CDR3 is TGTGCCACCAGCAGAGATAGCGGGGGGGACACAGATACGCAGTATTTT. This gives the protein CATSRDSGGDTDTQYF.

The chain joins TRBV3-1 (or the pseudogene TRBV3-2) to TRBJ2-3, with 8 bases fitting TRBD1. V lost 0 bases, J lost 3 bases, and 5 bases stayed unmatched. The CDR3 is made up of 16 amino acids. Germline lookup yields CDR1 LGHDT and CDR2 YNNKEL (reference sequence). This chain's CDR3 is CASSQDLGQGTDTQYF. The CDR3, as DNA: TGTGCCAGCAGCCAAGATCTAGGACAGGGTACAGATACGCAGTATTTT.

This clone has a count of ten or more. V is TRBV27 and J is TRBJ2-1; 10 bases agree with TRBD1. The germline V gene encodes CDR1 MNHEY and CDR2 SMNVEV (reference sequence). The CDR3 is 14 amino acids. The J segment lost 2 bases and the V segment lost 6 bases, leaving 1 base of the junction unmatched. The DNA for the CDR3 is TGTGCCAGCAGCGACAGGGGGCCCTACAATGAGCAGTTCTTC. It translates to CASSDRGPYNEQFF.

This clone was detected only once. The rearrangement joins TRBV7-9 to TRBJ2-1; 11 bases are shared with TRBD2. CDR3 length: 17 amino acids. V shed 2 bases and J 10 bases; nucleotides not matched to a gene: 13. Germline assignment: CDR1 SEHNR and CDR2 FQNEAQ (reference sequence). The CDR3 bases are TGTGCCAGCAGCTTAAATAGCGGGGGGGGCATACAATGGGAGCAGTTCTTC. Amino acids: CASSLNSGGGIQWEQFF.

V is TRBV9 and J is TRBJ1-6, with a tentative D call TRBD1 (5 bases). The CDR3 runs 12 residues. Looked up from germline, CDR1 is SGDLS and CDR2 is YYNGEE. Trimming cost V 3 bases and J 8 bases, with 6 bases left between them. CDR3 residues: CASSGGDSPLHF. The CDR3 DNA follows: TGTGCCAGCAGCGGGGGCGATTCACCCCTCCACTTT.

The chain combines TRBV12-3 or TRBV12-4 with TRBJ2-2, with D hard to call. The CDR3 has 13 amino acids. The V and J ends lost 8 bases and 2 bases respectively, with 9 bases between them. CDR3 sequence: CASAYSNTGELFF. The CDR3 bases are TGTGCCAGCGCCTACAGCAACACCGGGGAGCTGTTTTTT.

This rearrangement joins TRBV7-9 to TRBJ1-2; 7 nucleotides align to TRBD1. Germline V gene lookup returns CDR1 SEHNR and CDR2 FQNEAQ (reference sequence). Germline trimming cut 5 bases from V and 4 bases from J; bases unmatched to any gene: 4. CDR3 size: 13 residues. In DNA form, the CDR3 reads TGTGCCAGCAGCAAACAGGGGCCCTATGGCTACACCTTC. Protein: CASSKQGPYGYTF.

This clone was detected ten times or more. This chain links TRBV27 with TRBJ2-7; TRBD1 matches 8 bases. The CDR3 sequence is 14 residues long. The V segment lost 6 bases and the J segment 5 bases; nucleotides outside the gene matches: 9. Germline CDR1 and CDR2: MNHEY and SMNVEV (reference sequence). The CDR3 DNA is TGTGCCAGCAGCCCCGCCAGGGGGCTCCACGAGCAGTACTTC. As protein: CASSPARGLHEQYF.

CDR3 residues: CASSQGPSGKNTGELFF. In nucleotides, the CDR3 is TGCGCCAGCAGCCAAGGACCGTCGGGTAAGAACACCGGGGAGCTGTTTTTT. The chain recombines TRBV4-1 with TRBJ2-2; D unresolved. Trimming pared 1 base from V and 1 base from J, leaving 13 bases between. The CDR3 runs 17 residues. Per the germline V gene, CDR1 is MGHRA and CDR2 is YSYEKL.

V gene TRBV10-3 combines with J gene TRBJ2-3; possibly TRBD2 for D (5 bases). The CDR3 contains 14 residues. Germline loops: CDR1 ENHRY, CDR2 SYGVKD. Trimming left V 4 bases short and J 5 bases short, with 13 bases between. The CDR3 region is CAISVSLAGDTQYF. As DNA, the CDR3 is TGTGCCATCAGTGTGTCTCTAGCCGGAGATACGCAGTATTTT.

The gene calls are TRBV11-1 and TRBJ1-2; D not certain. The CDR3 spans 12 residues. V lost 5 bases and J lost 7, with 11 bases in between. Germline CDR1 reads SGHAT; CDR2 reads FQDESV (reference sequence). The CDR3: CASSPGDSGYTF. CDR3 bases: TGTGCCAGCAGCCCCGGAGACTCTGGCTACACCTTC.

The CDR3 coding sequence is TGCGCCAGCTCTGGAGAGGGCCGATATGAAAAACTGTTTTTT. This gives the protein CASSGEGRYEKLFF. This chain links TRBV5-1 with TRBJ1-4; unclear D gene. V lost 7 bases to trimming and J lost 6 bases, with 16 bases between them. Germline CDR1 reads SGHRS; CDR2 reads YFSETQ. CDR3 length equals 14 residues.

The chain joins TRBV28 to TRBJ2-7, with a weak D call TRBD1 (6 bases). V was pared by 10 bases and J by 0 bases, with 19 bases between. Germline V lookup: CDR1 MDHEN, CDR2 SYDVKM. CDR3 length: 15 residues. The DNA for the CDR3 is TGTGCCACCGCAGGGGCAGCCAAGTCCTCCTACGAGCAGTACTTC. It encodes CATAGAAKSSYEQYF.

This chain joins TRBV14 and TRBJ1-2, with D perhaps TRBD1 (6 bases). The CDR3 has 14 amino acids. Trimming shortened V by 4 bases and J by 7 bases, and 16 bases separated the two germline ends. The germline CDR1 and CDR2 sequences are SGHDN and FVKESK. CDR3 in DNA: TGTGCCAGCAGCCCCGGGAGGGGGGAGGCTGGCTACACCTTC. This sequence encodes CASSPGRGEAGYTF. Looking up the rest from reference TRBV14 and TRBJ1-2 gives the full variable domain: EAGVTQFPSHSVIEKGQTVTLRCDPISGHDNLYWYRRVMGKEIKFLLHFVKESKQDESGMPNNRFLAERTGGTYSTLKVQPAELEDSGVYFCASSPGRGEAGYTFGSGTRLTVV.

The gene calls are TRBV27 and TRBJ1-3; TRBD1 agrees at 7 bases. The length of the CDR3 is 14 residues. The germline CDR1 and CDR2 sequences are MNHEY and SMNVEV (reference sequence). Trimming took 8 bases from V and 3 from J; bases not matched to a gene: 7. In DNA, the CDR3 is TGTGCCAGCGGGCTGGGACAGCGTGGAAACACCATATATTTT. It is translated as CASGLGQRGNTIYF.

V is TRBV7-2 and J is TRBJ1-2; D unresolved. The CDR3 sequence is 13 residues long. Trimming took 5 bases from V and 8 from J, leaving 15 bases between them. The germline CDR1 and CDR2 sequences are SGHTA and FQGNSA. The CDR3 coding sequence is TGTGCCAGCAGCCCAGGCCTGACAACGGGCTACACCTTC. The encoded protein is CASSPGLTTGYTF.

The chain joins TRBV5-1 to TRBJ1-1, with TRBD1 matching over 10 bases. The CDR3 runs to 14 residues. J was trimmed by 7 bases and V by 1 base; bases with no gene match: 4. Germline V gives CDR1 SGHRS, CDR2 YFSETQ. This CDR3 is CASSLRGQGFEAFF. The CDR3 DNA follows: TGCGCCAGCAGCTTGCGGGGACAGGGGTTTGAAGCTTTCTTT.

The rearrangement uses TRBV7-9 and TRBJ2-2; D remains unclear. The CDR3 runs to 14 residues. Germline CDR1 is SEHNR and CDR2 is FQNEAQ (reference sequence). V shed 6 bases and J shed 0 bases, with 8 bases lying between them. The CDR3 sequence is CASSSETNTGELFF. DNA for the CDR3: TGTGCCAGCAGTTCTGAGACGAACACCGGGGAGCTGTTTTTT.

The DNA of the CDR3 is TGTGCCAGCAGACGACAGGGATCGACTAATGAAAAACTGTTTTTT. This sequence encodes CASRRQGSTNEKLFF. V usage is TRBV6-4 and J usage is TRBJ1-4, with 7 nucleotides matching TRBD1. Germline values: CDR1 MRHNA, CDR2 SNTAGT. CDR3 length: 15 amino acids. Trimming removed 6 bases from V and 2 bases from J; junction bases left unmatched: 6.

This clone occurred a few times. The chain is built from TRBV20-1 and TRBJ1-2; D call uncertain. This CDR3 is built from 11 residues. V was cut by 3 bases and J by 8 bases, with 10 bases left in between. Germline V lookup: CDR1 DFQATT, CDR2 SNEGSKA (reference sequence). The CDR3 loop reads CSARTRPGYTF. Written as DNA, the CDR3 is TGCAGTGCTAGGACTCGACCGGGCTACACCTTC.

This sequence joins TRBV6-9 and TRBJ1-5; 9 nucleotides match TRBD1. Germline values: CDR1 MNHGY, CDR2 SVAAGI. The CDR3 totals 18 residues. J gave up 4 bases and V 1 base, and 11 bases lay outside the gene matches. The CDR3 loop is CASSYFKDRGRRNQPQHF. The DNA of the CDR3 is TGTGCCAGCAGTTATTTTAAGGACAGGGGACGTCGGAATCAGCCCCAGCATTTT.

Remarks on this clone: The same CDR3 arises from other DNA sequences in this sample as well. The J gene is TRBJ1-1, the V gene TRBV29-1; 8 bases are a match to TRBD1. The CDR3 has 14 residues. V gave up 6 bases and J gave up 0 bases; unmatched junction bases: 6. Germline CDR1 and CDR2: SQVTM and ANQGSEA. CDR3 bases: TGCAGCGTCAGGACAGGGCAATTGAACACTGAAGCTTTCTTT. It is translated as CSVRTGQLNTEAFF.

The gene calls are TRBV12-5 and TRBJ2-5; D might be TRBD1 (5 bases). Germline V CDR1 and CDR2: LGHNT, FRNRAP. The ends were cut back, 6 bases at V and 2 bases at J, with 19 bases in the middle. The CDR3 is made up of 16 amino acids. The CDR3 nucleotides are TGTGCTAGTGGAAGAATCAGGAGACAGCAACAAGAGACCCAGTACTTC. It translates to CASGRIRRQQQETQYF.

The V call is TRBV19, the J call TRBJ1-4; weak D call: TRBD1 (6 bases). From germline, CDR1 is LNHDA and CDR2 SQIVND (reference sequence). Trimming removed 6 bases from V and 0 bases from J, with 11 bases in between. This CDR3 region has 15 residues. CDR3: CASRAQGTTNEKLFF. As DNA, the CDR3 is TGTGCCAGTAGGGCCCAGGGGACAACTAATGAAAAACTGTTTTTT.

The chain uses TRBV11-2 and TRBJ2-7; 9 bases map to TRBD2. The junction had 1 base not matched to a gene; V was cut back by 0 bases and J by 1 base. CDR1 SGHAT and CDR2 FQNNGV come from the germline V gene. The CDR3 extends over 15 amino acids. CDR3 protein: CASSLDLAGSYEQYF. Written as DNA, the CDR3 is TGTGCCAGCAGCTTAGATCTAGCGGGGTCCTACGAGCAGTACTTC.

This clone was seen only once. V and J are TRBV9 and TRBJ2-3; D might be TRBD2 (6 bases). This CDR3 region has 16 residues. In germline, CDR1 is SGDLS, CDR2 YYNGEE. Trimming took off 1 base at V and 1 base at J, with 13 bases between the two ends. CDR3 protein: CASSVSPGGGTDTQYF. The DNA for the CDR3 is TGTGCCAGCAGCGTATCACCTGGCGGGGGCACAGATACGCAGTATTTT.

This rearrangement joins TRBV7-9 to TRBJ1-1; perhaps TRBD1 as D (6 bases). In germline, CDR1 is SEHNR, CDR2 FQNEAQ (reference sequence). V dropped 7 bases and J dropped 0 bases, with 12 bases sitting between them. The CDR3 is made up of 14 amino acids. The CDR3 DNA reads TGTGCCAGCACCCGGGGGGCCTTGAACACTGAAGCTTTCTTT. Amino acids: CASTRGALNTEAFF.